This T cell receptor beta chain was identified in a study of shared clonotypes between healthy human individuals. Remarks on this clone: Its antigen is unknown.

V lost 3 bases and J 8 bases, leaving 11 bases between the germline ends. The CDR3 covers 13 residues. CDR1 MNHEY and CDR2 SMNVEV come from the germline V gene (reference sequence). Regarding the study as a whole: An anticipated effect of sequencing depth on clonotype sharing among donors was recognized. Sorted-subset samples were not fully sequenced, rarefaction indicated.

Sequencing used immunoSEQ multiplex PCR; TCRdb keeps in-frame clones, though not all of them. The sample has hundreds of thousands of clones, approximately 79% seen once; the top ten hold over 1.5%. The chain couples TRBV27 to TRBJ2-1, with D perhaps assigned TRBD1 or TRBD2 (5 bases each). The sample taken for sequencing was memory CD4+ T cells sorted from blood. Described subset: CD45RA-negative fraction. This TCR derives from a young woman in good health. CDR3 sequence reads: CASSLKRGHEQFF. CDR3 coding DNA: TGTGCCAGCAGTTTGAAGAGGGGCCATGAGCAGTTCTTC.